This T cell receptor (beta chain) was sequenced during a study of blood T cell repertoires in COVID-19. Study overall: Material from acute and convalescent COVID-19 was sourced from the United States, Italy and Spain. Sources were T cells, B-cell-depleted T cells, or PBMCs; the material itself was cDNA or gDNA.

CDR1 is LGHNA and CDR2 is YNFKEQ in the germline V gene. Between the trimmed V and J ends, which lost 0 bases and 4 bases, there was a span of 15 bases. This CDR3 is 16 amino acids long. Original methodology: Estimation of nucleated cell counts was performed using reference gene primer amplification. Libraries were prepared by immunoSEQ multiplex PCR; TCRdb keeps only in-frame clonotypes and omits some of them. V and J calls plus clone size are reproduced from that table; the DNA served to infer D and trimming. The table lists about half a million clones, 70% to 90% of them singletons. Sequenced input: peripheral blood. The V call is TRBV4-2, the J call TRBJ2-5, with D maybe TRBD2 (5 bases). The receptor was derived from a human donor in a cohort sampled during active COVID-19. The chain's CDR3 is CASSQEIGDSSETQYF. CDR3 DNA sequence: TGTGCCAGCAGCCAAGAGATCGGGGATAGCTCAGAGACCCAGTACTTC.